This section outlines one T cell receptor beta chain sequence together with its context. Its target is not known. TCR alpha and TCR beta cDNA libraries with sample barcodes and UMIs came from 5'RACE using constant-segment primers. MiXCR, run by TCRdb on the 5' RACE reads, gives a single entry per CDR3 protein. The sample records 350,000 to 450,000 distinct CDR3 sequences, around 28% being singletons. The data derive from a study of T-cell memory formation after mild COVID-19. Study observations and caveats: CD4+ contracting clones lay mainly in CM and EM, CD8+ ones in EMRA. Memory cells collected pre-infection included some clones that later responded, suggesting cross-reactive memory joined.

From germline, CDR1 is SGHRS and CDR2 YFSETQ. The CDR3 has 15 amino acids. V shed 2 bases and J shed 1 base, with 12 bases lying between them. The sequence came from an adult woman who had mild COVID-19 (a few samples of this study predate the infection). Cell type and time point are not known. The chain couples TRBV5-1 to TRBJ1-1; tentatively, D is TRBD1 (5 bases). Sequencing was performed on PBMCs or a T cell subset sorted from them (not recorded which). Here the CDR3 reads CASSLITGTNTEAFF. For the CDR3, the DNA is TGCGCCAGCAGCTTAATCACCGGGACGAACACTGAAGCTTTCTTT.